The 5 T cell receptor beta chains below come from one sample, sequenced in a study of cytomegalovirus exposure and HLA in healthy donors. Use of 60 Vbeta and 13 Jbeta primers characterized the PCR. The repertoire was sequenced with immunoSEQ multiplex PCR; TCRdb's copy has only in-frame clones and lacks some. The repertoire holds roughly 120,000 clones, with 9% to 10% as singletons. The sequenced material came from PBMCs. The source is a young man in good health and CMV-seronegative.

This clone was found a few times. The V gene is TRBV5-1, the J gene TRBJ2-7; maybe TRBD1 (5 bases). Between the trimmed V and J ends, which lost 4 bases and 0 bases, there was a span of 14 bases. CDR1 SGHRS and CDR2 YFSETQ come from the germline V gene. The CDR3 sequence is 15 residues long. The CDR3 loop is CASSQDSTDSYEQYF. CDR3 sequence (DNA): TGCGCCAGCAGCCAGGATTCGACAGACTCCTACGAGCAGTACTTC.

This clone appeared a few times. The chain combines TRBV4-3 with TRBJ2-2; 7 bases align to TRBD2. With 6 bases clipped from V and 6 bases from J, the junction kept 10 bases outside the gene matches. The CDR3 totals 15 residues. The germline V gene encodes CDR1 LGHNA and CDR2 YSLEER. CDR3 coding DNA: TGCGCCAGCAGTCGCGGACTAGTCGTTGCCGGGGAGCTGTTTTTT. Translated, it gives CASSRGLVVAGELFF.

V gene TRBV7-8 combines with J gene TRBJ2-7; TRBD2 aligns across 9 bases. Trimming cost V 3 bases and J 3 bases; bases outside gene matches: 15. From germline, CDR1 is SGHVS and CDR2 FQNEAQ. The CDR3 runs 18 residues. The CDR3 is CASSFRVIQSGGSYEQYF. In nucleotides, the CDR3 is TGTGCCAGCAGCTTCCGAGTGATCCAGAGCGGGGGGAGCTACGAGCAGTACTTC.

This chain links TRBV19 with TRBJ2-5; D is uncertain. The V end lost 5 bases, the J end lost 4 bases, and 14 bases lay between the germline ends. This CDR3 is 14 amino acids long. Germline loops: CDR1 LNHDA, CDR2 SQIVND (reference sequence). CDR3 in DNA: TGTGCCAGTAGTGCCAGCGAGCTCGGAGAGACCCAGTACTTC. As protein: CASSASELGETQYF.

This chain uses TRBV6-5 with TRBJ1-3; D is unclear. Trimming cost V 0 bases and J 0 bases, with 3 bases left between them. Germline V CDR1 and CDR2: MNHEY, SVGAGI. This CDR3 has 14 amino acids. CDR3 residues: CASSYSHSGNTIYF. CDR3 nucleotides: TGTGCCAGCAGTTACTCCCACTCTGGAAACACCATATATTTT.